What follows are 7 T cell receptor beta chains derived from one specimen sequenced in a study of blood T cells in healthy people across ages. The second PCR ran roughly 6 to 12 cycles with a sample-barcoded 5' primer and J-beta primers. One entry per CDR3 protein, called by TCRdb with MiXCR from the 5' RACE reads. The sample lists about 760,000 distinct CDR3 sequences, around 25% occurring once. The sample was also linked to a second study, of T cells of mothers and their children.

Sequenced sample: blood. These receptor sequences come from a boy between 10 and 17 years old in good health.

CDR3 residues: CASLAGGGSSYEQYF. The CDR3 DNA reads as TGTGCCAGCCTAGCGGGCGGCGGGTCGTCCTACGAGCAGTACTTC. The chain couples TRBV6-2 or TRBV6-3 to TRBJ2-7; 8 nucleotides align to TRBD2. Looked up from germline, CDR1 is MNHEY and CDR2 is SVGEGT. Germline trimming cut 8 bases from V and 1 base from J; bases unmatched to any gene: 10. This CDR3 has 15 amino acids.

Worth noting for this clonotype: Given the absence of the conserved phenylalanine or tryptophan at the CDR3 end, a read error is likely. The V call is TRBV12-3 or TRBV12-4, the J call TRBJ2-7; TRBD2 agrees at 9 bases. V lost 3 bases, J lost 3 bases, and 9 bases stayed unmatched. The CDR3 extends over 16 amino acids. Written as DNA, the CDR3 is TGTGCCAGCAGTTTGTCTCTGCGGGAGGGCCTCTACGAGCAGTACTCC. This sequence encodes CASSLSLREGLYEQYS.

The chain carries TRBV10-3 and TRBJ2-1, with 11 bases that match TRBD2. CDR3 length: 15 residues. V was pared by 2 bases and J by 8 bases, with 5 bases of the junction left unmatched. Germline V CDR1 and CDR2: ENHRY, SYGVKD. DNA for the CDR3: TGTGCCATCAGTGAGGGGCTAGCGGGAGGCGATGAGCAGTTCTTC. Protein: CAISEGLAGGDEQFF.

There are a few counts of this clonotype. At one end the junction does not follow the germline gene, possibly because of a read error. V usage is TRBV25-1 and J usage is TRBJ1-2, with D unresolved. The CDR3 runs to 15 residues. From germline, CDR1 is MGHDK and CDR2 SYGVNS. This CDR3 reads CASSPGEGANYGCTF. In DNA form, the CDR3 reads TGTGCCAGCAGCCCCGGAGAAGGAGCTAACTATGGCTGCACCTTC.

The chain recombines TRBV12-3 or TRBV12-4 with TRBJ2-3, with TRBD2 matching over 11 bases. Trimming took 6 bases from V and 2 from J; bases not matched to a gene: 4. This CDR3 has 15 residues. The CDR3 loop reads CASSRTSGHTDTQYF. The CDR3 region has the DNA TGTGCCAGCAGCCGGACTAGCGGGCACACAGATACGCAGTATTTT.

This clonotype was observed a few times. The chain links TRBV13 to TRBJ2-5; 15 bases are a match to TRBD2. Judging by the DNA end, TRBJ2-1 fits better; the J call may be wrong. The CDR3 spans 17 residues. Per germline, CDR1 PRHDT and CDR2 FYEKMQ (reference sequence). In DNA form, the CDR3 reads TGTGCCAGCAGCTCGGGGACTAGCGGGGGGATTGGCGATGAGCAGTTCTTC. Translation gives CASSSGTSGGIGDEQFF.

The gene calls are TRBV6-2 or TRBV6-3 and TRBJ1-2; no clear D gene. Trimming cost V 5 bases and J 4 bases, with 8 bases left between them. The CDR3 totals 12 residues. Per the germline V gene, CDR1 is MNHEY and CDR2 is SVGEGT. The CDR3 nucleotides are TGTGCCAGCAGTGATCTACCCTATGGCTACACCTTC. Translated: CASSDLPYGYTF.